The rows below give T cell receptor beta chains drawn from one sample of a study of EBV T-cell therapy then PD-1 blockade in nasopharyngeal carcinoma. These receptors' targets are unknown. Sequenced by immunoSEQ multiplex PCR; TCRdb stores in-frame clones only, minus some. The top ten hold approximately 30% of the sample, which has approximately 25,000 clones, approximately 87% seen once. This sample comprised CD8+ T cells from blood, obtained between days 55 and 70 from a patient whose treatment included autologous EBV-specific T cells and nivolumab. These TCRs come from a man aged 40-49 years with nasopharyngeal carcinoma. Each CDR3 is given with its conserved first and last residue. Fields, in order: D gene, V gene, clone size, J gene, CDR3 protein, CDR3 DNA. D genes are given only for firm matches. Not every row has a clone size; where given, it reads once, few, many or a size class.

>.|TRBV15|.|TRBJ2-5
CATTGAGNEETQYF
TGTGCCACCACGGGGGCGGGGAACGAAGAGACCCAGTACTTC
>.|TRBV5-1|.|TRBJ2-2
CASTPETPSNTGELFF
TGCGCCAGCACCCCCGAGACCCCTTCGAACACCGGGGAGCTGTTTTTT
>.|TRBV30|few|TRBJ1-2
CACPRETNYGYTF
TGTGCCTGTCCAAGAGAGACTAACTATGGCTACACCTTC
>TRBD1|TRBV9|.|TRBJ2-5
CAYTGQGLQETQYF
TGTGCCTACACAGGACAGGGCCTCCAAGAGACCCAGTACTTC
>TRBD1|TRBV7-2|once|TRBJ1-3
CASSLTTRGHGNTIYF
TGTGCCAGCAGCTTAACGACCAGGGGGCATGGAAACACCATATATTTT
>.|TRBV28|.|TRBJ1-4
CASSKIRSGRGDEKLFF
TGTGCCAGCAGTAAAATTAGGTCGGGGCGCGGGGATGAAAAACTGTTTTTT
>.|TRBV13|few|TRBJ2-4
CASSSDSLIQYF
TGTGCCAGCAGCTCGGATAGTCTTATTCAGTACTTC
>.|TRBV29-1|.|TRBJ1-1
CSVVPRGTEAFF
TGCAGCGTTGTTCCTCGGGGCACTGAAGCTTTCTTT
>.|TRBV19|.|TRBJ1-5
CASSTARAGNQPQHF
TGTGCCAGTAGTACAGCAAGGGCGGGCAATCAGCCCCAGCATTTT
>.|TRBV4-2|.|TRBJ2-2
CASSQDGTVQATGELFF
TGTGCCAGCAGCCAAGATGGAACAGTCCAGGCCACCGGGGAGCTGTTTTTT
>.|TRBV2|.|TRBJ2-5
CASSVGFVKTQYF
TGTGCCAGCAGTGTGGGTTTTGTAAAGACCCAGTACTTC
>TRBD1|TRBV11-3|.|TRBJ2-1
CASSRRTGYNEQFF
TGTGCCAGCAGCCGAAGGACAGGGTACAATGAGCAGTTCTTC
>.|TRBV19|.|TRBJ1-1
CASSIWFMNTEAFF
TGTGCCAGTAGTATATGGTTCATGAACACTGAAGCTTTCTTT
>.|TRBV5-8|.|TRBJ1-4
CASSSSTGPDGLFF
TGTGCCAGCAGCTCGTCTACAGGCCCTGACGGACTGTTTTTT
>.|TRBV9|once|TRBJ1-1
CASSVDGSTEAFF
TGTGCCAGCAGCGTAGATGGCAGCACTGAAGCTTTCTTT
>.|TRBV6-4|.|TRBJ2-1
CASSDDPQGHNEQFF
TGTGCCAGCAGTGACGATCCCCAGGGCCACAATGAGCAGTTCTTC
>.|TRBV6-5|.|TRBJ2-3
CASSYTLTDTQYF
TGTGCCAGCAGTTACACCCTCACAGATACGCAGTATTTT
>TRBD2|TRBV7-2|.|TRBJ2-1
CASRVTSGTDEQFF
TGTGCCAGCAGAGTAACTAGCGGTACAGATGAGCAGTTCTTC
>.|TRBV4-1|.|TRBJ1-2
CASSQVWGRTDGNYGYTF
TGCGCCAGCAGCCAAGTTTGGGGAAGGACAGACGGGAACTATGGCTACACCTTC
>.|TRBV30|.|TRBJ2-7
CAWIDSKSYEQYF
TGTGCCTGGATTGACAGTAAATCCTACGAGCAGTACTTC
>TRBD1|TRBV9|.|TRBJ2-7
CASSVGGTGIHEQYF
TGTGCCAGCAGCGTAGGGGGGACAGGGATCCACGAGCAGTACTTC
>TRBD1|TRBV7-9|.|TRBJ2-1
CASSRDRDGEFF
TGTGCCAGCAGCCGGGACAGAGACGGCGAGTTCTTC
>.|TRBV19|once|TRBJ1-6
CASSIGPGGLSPLHF
TGTGCCAGTAGTATAGGGCCGGGAGGTTTATCACCCCTCCACTTT
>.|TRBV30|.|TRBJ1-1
CAWSGQHTEAFF
TGTGCCTGGAGTGGACAGCACACTGAAGCTTTCTTT
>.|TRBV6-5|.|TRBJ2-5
CASSYSVSQETQYF
TGTGCCAGCAGTTACTCGGTGTCTCAAGAGACCCAGTACTTC
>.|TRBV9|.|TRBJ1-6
CASSANLGGRNSPLHF
TGTGCCAGCAGCGCGAACCTGGGGGGGAGGAATTCACCCCTCCACTTT
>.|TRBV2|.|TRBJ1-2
CASSEWLSNYGYTF
TGTGCCAGCAGTGAATGGTTGTCTAACTATGGCTACACCTTC
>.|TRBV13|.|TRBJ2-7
CASSLGLTSSYEQYF
TGTGCCAGCAGCTTAGGCCTCACTAGCTCCTACGAGCAGTACTTC
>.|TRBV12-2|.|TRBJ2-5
CASRLADCGVGETQYF
TGTGCAAGTCGCTTAGCGGATTGCGGGGTGGGAGAGACCCAGTACTTC
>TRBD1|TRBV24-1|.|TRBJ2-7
CATSDSHGGQGYEQYF
TGTGCCACCAGTGATTCTCACGGGGGACAGGGCTACGAGCAGTACTTC
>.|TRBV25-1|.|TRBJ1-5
CASSDEGGNNQPQHF
TGTGCCAGCAGTGATGAGGGGGGAAACAATCAGCCCCAGCATTTT
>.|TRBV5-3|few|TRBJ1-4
CAPRASDNEKLFF
TGTGCCCCGAGGGCCTCGGATAATGAAAAACTGTTTTTT
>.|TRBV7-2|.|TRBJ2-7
CASSLDPLPTYEQYF
TGTGCCAGCAGCTTAGATCCCTTACCTACCTACGAGCAGTACTTC
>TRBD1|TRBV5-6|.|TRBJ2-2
CASSLRDRTNTGELFF
TGTGCCAGCAGCTTGAGGGACAGGACGAACACCGGGGAGCTGTTTTTT
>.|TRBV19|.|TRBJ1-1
CASSILGMNTEAFF
TGTGCCAGTAGTATTCTAGGGATGAACACTGAAGCTTTCTTT
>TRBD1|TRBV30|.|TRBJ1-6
CAWSGGQDNSPLHF
TGTGCCTGGAGTGGGGGACAGGATAATTCACCCCTCCACTTT